This record concerns one T cell receptor beta chain sequence. The antigen is not known. The source of the sample is a study of T-cell memory formation after mild COVID-19. Constant-segment primers were used for 5'RACE, and the resulting TCR alpha and TCR beta cDNA libraries carried sample barcodes and UMIs. Each CDR3 protein is one row after TCRdb ran MiXCR on the 5' RACE reads. The sample carries a few hundred thousand distinct CDR3 sequences, about 21% recorded once. Study results and caveats: While clones contracting from day 15 to 85 were balanced between CD4 and CD8, later expanders leaned CD4+.

Trimming left V 3 bases short and J 0 bases short, with 9 bases between. This CDR3 is 15 amino acids long. The germline gives CDR1 GTSNPN, CDR2 SVGIG (reference sequence). Material: PBMCs or a T cell subset sorted from them (not recorded which). The chain recombines TRBV30 with TRBJ2-6; no firm D call. The origin of this receptor is an adult woman who had mild COVID-19 (a few samples of this study predate the infection). Cell type and time point are not known. The CDR3 DNA is TGTGCCTGGAGAAAAGGCGACTCTGGGGCCAACGTCCTGACTTTC. It encodes CAWRKGDSGANVLTF.